Listed here are 24 T cell receptor beta chains from one sample, sequenced in a study of T cells in Graves' hyperthyroidism and ophthalmopathy. RNA transcripts were the template for amplifying TCR beta CDR3 regions. When the TCR CDR3 underwent first-round RT-PCR, the HTBI primer set was used. TCRdb processed the multiplex PCR reads anew with MiXCR; each CDR3 protein has one entry. This table has approximately 520,000 distinct CDR3 sequences, 20% appearing once. Sequencing input: blood. All receptors come from a young man with Graves' hyperthyroidism.

This chain uses TRBV7-2 with TRBJ2-7; TRBD1 might be the D (5 bases). The CDR3 is 11 amino acids. With 4 bases removed from V and 8 bases from J, the gap between germline ends came to 9 bases. Germline V lookup: CDR1 SGHTA, CDR2 FQGNSA. For the CDR3, the DNA is TGTGCCAGCAGCTCAGGGTTACAGCAGTACTTC. This gives the protein CASSSGLQQYF.

This clonotype was seen repeatedly, ten times or more. The rearrangement links TRBV6-1 to TRBJ1-6; D remains ambiguous. Germline assignment: CDR1 MNHNS and CDR2 SASEGT. Trimming left V 5 bases short and J 7 bases short, with 12 bases between. This CDR3 is built from 14 residues. The DNA of the CDR3 is TGTGCCAGCAGTAAGGACGGAGGAAATTCACCCCTCCACTTT. The encoded protein is CASSKDGGNSPLHF.

This clonotype turned up a few times. The rearrangement joins TRBV6-5 to TRBJ2-2, with D hard to call. The CDR3 spans 12 residues. V lost 6 bases to trimming and J lost 4 bases, with 6 bases between them. In germline, CDR1 is MNHEY, CDR2 SVGAGI. The CDR3 DNA reads TGTGCCAGCAGACACGGCACCGGGGAGCTGTTTTTT. Amino acids: CASRHGTGELFF.

This clonotype was seen more than once but under ten times. The chain links TRBV6-5 to TRBJ2-7; 8 positions agree with TRBD2. The length of the CDR3 is 17 residues. Per germline, CDR1 MNHEY and CDR2 SVGAGI. The junction had 10 bases not matched to a gene; V was cut back by 2 bases and J by 1 base. The CDR3 loop reads CASSYGLAGTISYEQYF. DNA for the CDR3: TGTGCCAGCAGTTACGGGCTAGCGGGTACAATATCCTACGAGCAGTACTTC.

This clonotype was counted a few times. This rearrangement joins TRBV11-1 to TRBJ2-7, with a tentative D call TRBD1 (6 bases). The length of the CDR3 is 16 residues. Trimming shortened V by 1 base and J by 2 bases, and 15 bases separated the two germline ends. Germline V gene lookup returns CDR1 SGHAT and CDR2 FQDESV (reference sequence). This CDR3 is CASSLVGRGFPYEQYF. The DNA for the CDR3 is TGTGCCAGCAGCTTAGTTGGCAGGGGTTTCCCCTACGAGCAGTACTTC.

This clonotype occurred many times. The rearrangement links TRBV4-1 to TRBJ1-5; 7 nucleotides line up with TRBD1. With V trimmed by 3 bases and J by 5 bases, 4 bases remained unmatched. The CDR3 totals 14 residues. Per the germline V gene, CDR1 is MGHRA and CDR2 is YSYEKL. The CDR3 here is CASSQLRGDQPQHF. CDR3 in DNA: TGCGCCAGCAGCCAGCTCAGGGGGGATCAGCCCCAGCATTTT.

This clonotype was observed many times. This sequence joins TRBV20-1 and TRBJ2-5; TRBD1 aligns across 8 bases. V lost 2 bases to trimming and J lost 5 bases; unmatched junction nucleotides: 4. CDR1 is DFQATT, CDR2 SNEGSKA, per germline (reference sequence). The CDR3 totals 13 residues. CDR3 bases: TGCAGTGCTAGACAGGGGGCCTGGGAGACCCAGTACTTC. Its translation: CSARQGAWETQYF.

This clonotype was seen ten or more times. The CDR3 DNA is TGTGCCAGCAGCCCATATTCAGGGACTAGCTCCTACGAGCAGTACTTC. Protein: CASSPYSGTSSYEQYF. The J gene is TRBJ2-7, the V gene TRBV7-9; 8 nucleotides agree with TRBD2. The CDR3 covers 16 residues. CDR1 is SEHNR, CDR2 FQNEAQ, per germline (reference sequence). V dropped 5 bases and J dropped 0; count of bases not matched to a gene: 9.

This clonotype has just a few counts. The chain joins TRBV28 to TRBJ2-7, with TRBD2 identical over 10 bases. This CDR3 comprises 15 residues. V trimming: 4 bases; J trimming: 4 bases; junction bases outside the gene matches: 7. Per germline, CDR1 MDHEN and CDR2 SYDVKM. CDR3 DNA: TGTGCCAGCAGTTGGGCTAGCGGGGGAGCTTACGAGCAGTACTTC. Translated: CASSWASGGAYEQYF.

This chain joins TRBV6-1 and TRBJ2-2, with 8 bases fitting TRBD1. CDR1 MNHNS and CDR2 SASEGT come from the germline V gene. After removal of 5 bases from V and 1 base from J, the junction contained 9 bases not matched to a gene. This CDR3 spans 17 amino acids. As DNA, the CDR3 is TGTGCCAGCAGTACCCGTCCCGGGACAGGGAACACCGGGGAGCTGTTTTTT. Protein sequence: CASSTRPGTGNTGELFF.

This sequence joins TRBV6-1 and TRBJ1-2, with D possibly being TRBD1 (6 bases). In germline, CDR1 is MNHNS, CDR2 SASEGT. Trimming took off 8 bases at V and 7 bases at J, with 8 bases between the two ends. This CDR3 is 10 amino acids long. The CDR3 DNA reads TGTGCCAGCGGGGGGGCTGGCTACACCTTC. It is translated as CASGGAGYTF.

This rearrangement joins TRBV19 to TRBJ1-1; 7 nucleotides match TRBD1. CDR1 LNHDA and CDR2 SQIVND come from the germline V gene (reference sequence). The V and J ends lost 3 bases and 1 base, in that order; junction bases with no gene match: 11. The length of the CDR3 is 17 residues. CDR3 amino acids: CASSIGGPGTANTEAFF. In DNA, the CDR3 is TGTGCCAGTAGTATTGGAGGGCCCGGGACAGCGAACACTGAAGCTTTCTTT.

This clonotype has ten or more counts. The rearrangement uses TRBV11-2 and TRBJ1-1; D might be TRBD1 (6 bases). The CDR3 spans 14 residues. Trimming removed 6 bases at V and 0 bases at J, with 11 bases between. Germline V gene sequence: CDR1 SGHAT, CDR2 FQNNGV. CDR3 amino acids: CASSQGILNTEAFF. For the CDR3, the DNA is TGTGCCAGCAGTCAGGGGATCTTGAACACTGAAGCTTTCTTT.

This clonotype was counted many times. This chain links TRBV15 with TRBJ2-2; TRBD2 might be the D (7 bases). Germline-derived CDR1 and CDR2 are LNHNV and YYDKDF (reference sequence). This CDR3 contains 16 residues. V gave up 1 base and J gave up 4 bases, with 13 bases separating them. CDR3 region: CATSRAGGPGTGELFF. The CDR3 region has the DNA TGTGCCACCAGCAGAGCCGGGGGGCCGGGCACCGGGGAGCTGTTTTTT.

This clonotype was detected many times. The chain links TRBV28 to TRBJ1-3; D remains unclear. This CDR3 is built from 14 residues. The germline V and J ends were trimmed by 5 bases and 4 bases, with 12 bases remaining between them. Germline-derived CDR1 and CDR2 are MDHEN and SYDVKM. The CDR3 here is CASSLRTVGNTIYF. In DNA form, the CDR3 reads TGTGCCAGCAGTCTGCGGACGGTCGGAAACACCATATATTTT. The whole variable domain, filled in from reference TRBV28 and TRBJ1-3, reads DVKVTQSSRYLVKRTGEKVFLECVQDMDHENMFWYRQDPGLGLRLIYFSYDVKMKEKGDIPEGYSVSREKKERFSLILESASTNQTSMYLCASSLRTVGNTIYFGEGSWLTVV.

The chain is built from TRBV18 and TRBJ2-5, with 7 bases aligning to TRBD2. The germline V gene has CDR1 KGHSH and CDR2 LQKENI. There are 16 residues in the CDR3. V gave up 0 bases and J gave up 5 bases; unmatched junction bases: 9. The CDR3 sequence: CASSPPARGESETQYF. CDR3 nucleotide sequence: TGTGCCAGCTCACCACCGGCACGGGGGGAGAGTGAGACCCAGTACTTC.

This clonotype was recorded many times. V gene TRBV28 combines with J gene TRBJ2-7, with 10 positions matching TRBD2. V gave up 4 bases and J gave up 3 bases; unmatched junction bases: 6. Germline CDR1 MDHEN, CDR2 SYDVKM. The CDR3 totals 15 residues. CDR3 sequence (DNA): TGTGCCAGCAGTTCCACTAGCGGGGCCTTCTACGAGCAGTACTTC. Encoded protein: CASSSTSGAFYEQYF.

This rearrangement joins TRBV6-1 to TRBJ1-1; 7 bases agree with TRBD1. The V and J ends lost 6 bases and 0 bases, in that order; junction bases with no gene match: 13. The CDR3 is 17 amino acids. The germline V gene encodes CDR1 MNHNS and CDR2 SASEGT. CDR3 DNA: TGTGCCAGCAGCGAACAGGGGTTTTTAGTCATGAACACTGAAGCTTTCTTT. Protein product: CASSEQGFLVMNTEAFF.

This chain connects TRBV28 to TRBJ1-1; no clear D. V was clipped by 8 bases and J by 11 bases, with 6 bases between them. This CDR3 spans 8 amino acids. CDR1 is MDHEN and CDR2 is SYDVKM in the germline V gene. The CDR3 is CASPLAFF. In nucleotides, the CDR3 is TGTGCCAGCCCTCTGGCTTTCTTT.

This clonotype was detected only a few times. DNA of the CDR3: TGTGCCAGCAGTTACTCGAGGGTCCCCTACGAGCAGTACTTC. This translates into CASSYSRVPYEQYF. V usage is TRBV6-5 and J usage is TRBJ2-7; D is possibly TRBD2 (5 bases). Between the trimmed V and J ends, which lost 0 bases and 2 bases, there was a span of 8 bases. Germline lookup yields CDR1 MNHEY and CDR2 SVGAGI. This CDR3 spans 14 amino acids.

The chain couples TRBV20-1 to TRBJ2-7, with 11 bases aligning to TRBD2. CDR3 length equals 15 residues. Germline V lookup: CDR1 DFQATT, CDR2 SNEGSKA (reference sequence). Trimming at V came to 6 bases and at J to 2 bases, leaving 9 bases not matched to a gene. In DNA, the CDR3 is TGCAGTGCACTAGGACTAGCGGGCGCGGCCTACGAGCAGTACTTC. Its protein is CSALGLAGAAYEQYF.

This clonotype came up many times. This chain uses TRBV28 with TRBJ1-5, with a possible D match to TRBD1 (5 bases). This CDR3 region has 14 residues. V dropped 3 bases and J dropped 7 bases, with 13 bases sitting between them. Germline CDR1 MDHEN, CDR2 SYDVKM. CDR3 sequence: CASSLGLRAQPQHF. The CDR3 nucleotides are TGTGCCAGCAGTTTGGGGCTTCGAGCCCAGCCCCAGCATTTT.

This clonotype was seen ten or more times. V gene TRBV6-1 combines with J gene TRBJ1-5; D uncertain. The CDR3 has 16 amino acids. Trimming cost V 1 base and J 1 base, with 11 bases left between them. Germline V gene sequence: CDR1 MNHNS, CDR2 SASEGT. The CDR3 is CASSEVPVLSNQPQHF. CDR3 nucleotides: TGTGCCAGCAGTGAAGTACCGGTACTCAGCAATCAGCCCCAGCATTTT.

This clonotype was found many times. This rearrangement joins TRBV6-2 or TRBV6-3 to TRBJ2-7, with TRBD2 matching 8 bases. Germline CDR1 reads MNHEY; CDR2 reads SVGEGT. There are 13 residues in the CDR3. V dropped 8 bases and J dropped 2; count of bases not matched to a gene: 5. CDR3 amino acids: CASQLAETYEQYF. The CDR3, as DNA: TGTGCCAGCCAACTAGCGGAAACCTACGAGCAGTACTTC.